This T cell receptor beta chain was sequenced in a study of vaccination and CD4 T cells after COVID-19. As for the study in general: The convalescents comprised six males and four females, two of them Hispanic. A CEFX pool, an HIV-1 Nef pool, or else no peptide went into the control cultures. Points from the study as a whole: Median numbers of SARS-CoV-2-reactive clonotypes increased from about 20 to 38 (not a significant change).

The assay that was used to sequence DNA from cultured CD4+ T cells was the Oncomine TCR Beta short-read assay. TCRdb used MiXCR to reprocess the PCR reads, holding one entry per CDR3 protein. The table has about 10,000 distinct CDR3 sequences, about 69% seen once. The length of the CDR3 is 8 residues. Notes on this clonotype: Its antigen remains unknown.

Treatment meaning: roughly ten-day PBMC culture with coronavirus spike peptide pools or control peptides (ViraFEST assay). TCR sequencing followed the expansion of antigen-specific T cells with peptide pools in ViraFEST. Sequences were obtained from CD4+ T cells from blood, cultured in vitro. This TCR came from a human donor who had recovered from COVID-19. The genes are TRBV21-1 and TRBJ1-2. TRBV21-1 is a pseudogene. This CDR3 is CASSNSTF. As DNA, the CDR3 is TGTGCCAGCAGCAATTCTACCTTC.